This note documents a single T cell receptor (beta chain) sequence. Antigen: not known. The source of the sample is a study of PD-1 blockade in mismatch repair-deficient tumors. In the study overall: Patients had 11 to 13 mismatch repair-deficient cancer types and were previously treated and progressing.

Data came from immunoSEQ multiplex PCR; TCRdb stores just in-frame clones and leaves some out. This sample has 50,000 or so clones, with approximately 80% found just once. Study observations and caveats: Tumor-resident clones, often undetectable pretreatment in blood, expanded then contracted after pembrolizumab.

All patients were mismatch repair deficient, assessed by either PCR or immunohistochemistry. The TCR-sequenced patients were three responders to pembrolizumab. Looked up from germline, CDR1 is SGHRS and CDR2 is YFSETQ. The CDR3 is 19 residues long. V lost 4 bases and J lost 0, with 23 bases in between. The material sequenced was PBMCs, taken before pembrolizumab treatment. This chain joins TRBV5-1 and TRBJ2-1, with a tentative D call TRBD2 (6 bases). This receptor was obtained from an adult with mismatch repair-deficient cancer. CDR3 loop: CASSKGSWVGRSSYNEQFF. The CDR3 DNA reads as TGCGCCAGCAGCAAGGGAAGTTGGGTGGGGAGGAGCTCCTACAATGAGCAGTTCTTC.